The next 5 T cell receptor beta chains were all read from a single sample in a study of Tregs in tolerant kidney transplant recipients. Using immunoSEQ multiplex PCR, the repertoire was profiled, and TCRdb retains in-frame clones only, with some absent. The data contain fewer than 150,000 clones, 92% of them singletons. What was sequenced was CD4+ T cells from blood. The origin of the receptors is a human donor in good health.

This clone appeared a single time. V is TRBV6-5 and J is TRBJ1-1, with TRBD1 identical over 8 bases. The J segment lost 7 bases and the V segment lost 2 bases, leaving 6 bases of the junction unmatched. Germline V gene sequence: CDR1 MNHEY, CDR2 SVGAGI. This CDR3 is 14 amino acids long. This chain's CDR3 is CASSYDRGGSEAFF. The CDR3 nucleotides are TGTGCCAGCAGTTACGACAGGGGAGGGAGTGAAGCTTTCTTT.

The CDR3 nucleotides are TGTGCCAGCAGTACACTACAGGGGATGGGGGGCTACACCTTC. As protein: CASSTLQGMGGYTF. V is TRBV27 and J is TRBJ1-2; the match to TRBD1 covers 7 bases. The CDR3 sequence is 14 residues long. Losses at the gene ends were 5 bases for V and 8 bases for J; bases not matched to a gene: 11. CDR1 is MNHEY and CDR2 is SMNVEV in the germline V gene (reference sequence).

The sample holds one count of this clone. The V call is TRBV4-2, the J call TRBJ2-5; D may match TRBD1 or TRBD2 (5 bases each). The CDR3 extends over 16 amino acids. Between the trimmed V and J ends, which lost 1 base and 2 bases, there was a span of 14 bases. The germline V gene has CDR1 LGHNA and CDR2 YNFKEQ. The CDR3 loop reads CASSQGLGANQETQYF. CDR3 nucleotide sequence: TGTGCCAGCAGCCAAGGCCTCGGGGCGAATCAAGAGACCCAGTACTTC.

CDR3 in amino acids: CASSMTRTGSVGWSNQPQHF. Here the CDR3 DNA reads TGTGCCAGTAGTATGACGAGGACAGGGTCGGTGGGTTGGAGCAATCAGCCCCAGCATTTT. This sequence joins TRBV19 and TRBJ1-5; 8 bases agree with TRBD1. Germline trimming cut 3 bases from V and 1 base from J; bases unmatched to any gene: 17. Germline lookup yields CDR1 LNHDA and CDR2 SQIVND (reference sequence). The CDR3 sequence is 20 residues long.

The chain has TRBV7-6 and TRBJ1-4, with 8 bases matching TRBD1. Trimming removed 4 bases from V and 7 bases from J; junction bases left unmatched: 8. The germline CDR1 and CDR2 sequences are SGHVS and FNYEAQ. The CDR3 is made up of 15 amino acids. CDR3 DNA: TGTGCCAGCAGCTCCGAACGGACAGGGAGTGAAAAACTGTTTTTT. As protein: CASSSERTGSEKLFF.